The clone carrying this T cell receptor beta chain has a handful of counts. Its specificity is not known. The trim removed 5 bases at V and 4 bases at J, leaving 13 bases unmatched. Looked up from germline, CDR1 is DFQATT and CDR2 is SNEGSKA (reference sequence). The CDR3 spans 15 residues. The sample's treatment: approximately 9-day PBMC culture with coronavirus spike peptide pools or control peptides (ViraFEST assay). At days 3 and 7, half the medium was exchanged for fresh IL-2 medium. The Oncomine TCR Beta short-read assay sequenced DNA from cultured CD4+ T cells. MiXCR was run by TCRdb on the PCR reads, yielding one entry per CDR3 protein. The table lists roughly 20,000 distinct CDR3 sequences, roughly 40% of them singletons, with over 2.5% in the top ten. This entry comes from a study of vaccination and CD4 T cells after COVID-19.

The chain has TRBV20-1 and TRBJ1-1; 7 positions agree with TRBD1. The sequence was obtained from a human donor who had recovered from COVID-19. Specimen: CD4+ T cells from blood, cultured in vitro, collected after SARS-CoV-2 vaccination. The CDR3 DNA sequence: TGCAGTGCTCCCCGAGGTCTAGGGGGCTTCACTGAAGCTTTCTTT. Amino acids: CSAPRGLGGFTEAFF.